This passage covers 30 T cell receptor beta chains from one sample sequenced in a study of cytomegalovirus exposure and HLA in healthy donors. PCR used 60 Vbeta primers and 13 Jbeta primers. Using immunoSEQ multiplex PCR, the repertoire was profiled, and TCRdb retains in-frame clones only, with some absent. The top ten hold 5.5% to 7.5% of the sample, which has roughly 70,000 clones, around 78% seen once. The sample was PBMCs. The origin of the receptors is a man in his fifties in good health and CMV-seronegative.

The chain recombines TRBV28 with TRBJ2-2; TRBD1 matches at 9 bases. With V trimmed by 3 bases and J by 6 bases, 11 bases remained unmatched. Germline CDR1 MDHEN, CDR2 SYDVKM. The CDR3 contains 17 residues. The DNA of the CDR3 is TGTGCCAGCAGTTTGGTCGGGACAGGGACCACGCCCGGGGAGCTGTTTTTT. This sequence encodes CASSLVGTGTTPGELFF.

The CDR3 region has the DNA TGTGCCAGCAGTTACTCGCTGGCGGGGTCCTACAATGAGCAGTTCTTC. Translation gives CASSYSLAGSYNEQFF. This chain joins TRBV6-5 and TRBJ2-1, with D maybe TRBD2 (6 bases). The CDR3 has 16 residues. CDR1 is MNHEY, CDR2 SVGAGI, per germline. V shed 0 bases and J shed 1 base, with 10 bases lying between them.

V gene TRBV15 combines with J gene TRBJ1-5; D not resolved. The V end lost 3 bases, the J end lost 7 bases, and 13 bases lay between the germline ends. The CDR3 contains 14 residues. Germline lookup yields CDR1 LNHNV and CDR2 YYDKDF (reference sequence). The CDR3 loop is CATSSRQAAQPQHF. CDR3 sequence (DNA): TGTGCCACCAGCAGCCGGCAGGCCGCCCAGCCCCAGCATTTT.

The rearrangement joins TRBV11-2 to TRBJ2-7; tentative D call: TRBD1 (6 bases). The CDR3 consists of 14 residues. V shed 0 bases and J shed 2 bases, with 8 bases lying between them. Germline V lookup: CDR1 SGHAT, CDR2 FQNNGV. This CDR3 is CASSLEGGPYEQYF. The CDR3 DNA reads TGTGCCAGCAGCTTAGAAGGGGGTCCCTACGAGCAGTACTTC. The variable domain in full, completed from reference TRBV11-2 and TRBJ2-7, reads EAGVAQSPRYKIIEKRQSVAFWCNPISGHATLYWYQQILGQGPKLLIQFQNNGVVDDSQLPKDRFSAERLKGVDSTLKIQPAKLEDSAVYLCASSLEGGPYEQYFGPGTRLTVT.

The genes are TRBV2 and TRBJ1-6; a possible D gene is TRBD1 (5 bases). This CDR3 contains 13 residues. Trimming stripped 6 bases from V and 7 bases from J, with 10 bases between. CDR1 and CDR2 from the germline V gene are SNHLY and FYNNEI. The CDR3: CASRGDSNSPLHF. CDR3 DNA: TGTGCCAGCAGGGGTGACAGCAATTCACCCCTCCACTTT.

This clone appeared a few times. The gene calls are TRBV7-9 and TRBJ2-1; 8 positions agree with TRBD2. The CDR3 covers 16 residues. With V trimmed by 3 bases and J by 9 bases, 13 bases remained unmatched. Germline CDR1 reads SEHNR; CDR2 reads FQNEAQ (reference sequence). CDR3 residues: CASSFPPGGLEVEQFF. The CDR3 DNA is TGTGCCAGCAGCTTCCCACCGGGGGGGCTAGAAGTTGAGCAGTTCTTC.

The genes are TRBV9 and TRBJ1-1, with TRBD1 matching over 7 bases. Germline lookup yields CDR1 SGDLS and CDR2 YYNGEE. The CDR3 length is 14 residues. Trimming cost V 4 bases and J 11 bases; bases outside gene matches: 14. CDR3 residues: CASSPLRGSQQAFF. CDR3 sequence (DNA): TGTGCCAGCAGCCCCCTCAGGGGGTCCCAGCAGGCTTTCTTT.

The chain links TRBV9 to TRBJ2-7; TRBD2 agrees at 9 bases. V lost 4 bases and J lost 2; bases outside the gene matches: 7. This CDR3 is 15 amino acids long. CDR1 and CDR2 from the germline V gene are SGDLS and YYNGEE. The CDR3 coding sequence is TGTGCCAGCAGCCAAGGACTAGCGCTGACCTACGAGCAGTACTTC. Encoded protein: CASSQGLALTYEQYF.

The rearrangement links TRBV18 to TRBJ1-5; TRBD1 agrees at 9 bases. This CDR3 spans 15 amino acids. Germline CDR1 and CDR2: KGHSH and LQKENI. V dropped 4 bases and J dropped 5; count of bases not matched to a gene: 6. CDR3 loop: CASSLRDRVYQPQHF. Here the CDR3 DNA reads TGTGCCAGCTCACTCCGGGACAGGGTATATCAGCCCCAGCATTTT.

The chain recombines TRBV7-9 with TRBJ1-1, with D perhaps matching TRBD1 (6 bases). V was pared by 5 bases and J by 5 bases, with 18 bases between. The CDR3 is 15 amino acids. The V gene's germline CDR1 is SEHNR and CDR2 FQNEAQ (reference sequence). CDR3 residues: CASSVRVAGATEAFF. Written as DNA, the CDR3 is TGTGCCAGCAGCGTAAGGGTCGCGGGGGCGACTGAAGCTTTCTTT. Full variable domain (remainder filled in from reference TRBV7-9 and TRBJ1-1): DTGVSQNPRHKITKRGQNVTFRCDPISEHNRLYWYRQTLGQGPEFLTYFQNEAQLEKSRLLSDRFSAERPKGSFSTLEIQRTEQGDSAMYLCASSVRVAGATEAFFGQGTRLTVV.

The V call is TRBV5-1, the J call TRBJ1-1; D remains ambiguous. Trimming took off 0 bases at V and 2 bases at J, with 14 bases between the two ends. This CDR3 comprises 16 residues. The germline V gene encodes CDR1 SGHRS and CDR2 YFSETQ. CDR3 region: CASSLERAGLNTEAFF. CDR3 DNA sequence: TGCGCCAGCAGCTTGGAGAGGGCGGGGTTAAACACTGAAGCTTTCTTT.

The chain joins TRBV7-2 to TRBJ2-2, with D possibly TRBD1 on 6 matching bases. Trimming pared 4 bases from V and 6 bases from J, leaving 9 bases between. The CDR3 length is 13 residues. CDR1 is SGHTA and CDR2 is FQGNSA in the germline V gene. CDR3 nucleotide sequence: TGTGCCAGCAGCTCCACAGGGTCCGGGGAGCTGTTTTTT. Translation: CASSSTGSGELFF. The whole variable domain, filled in from reference TRBV7-2 and TRBJ2-2, reads GAGVSQSPSNKVTEKGKDVELRCDPISGHTALYWYRQSLGQGLEFLIYFQGNSAPDKSGLPSDRFSAERTGGSVSTLTIQRTQQEDSAVYLCASSSTGSGELFFGEGSRLTVL.

V gene TRBV4-3 combines with J gene TRBJ1-1; weak D call: TRBD1 (6 bases). With 2 bases removed from V and 0 bases from J, the gap between germline ends came to 19 bases. The CDR3 covers 18 residues. Per germline, CDR1 LGHNA and CDR2 YSLEER. The CDR3 spells CASSQRLPGQDMNTEAFF. The CDR3 DNA reads as TGCGCCAGCAGCCAACGACTGCCGGGACAAGACATGAACACTGAAGCTTTCTTT.

This chain connects TRBV6-5 to TRBJ1-6; TRBD1 matches at 8 bases. After removal of 6 bases from V and 7 bases from J, the junction contained 8 bases not matched to a gene. Germline values: CDR1 MNHEY, CDR2 SVGAGI. This CDR3 contains 15 residues. CDR3 coding DNA: TGTGCCAGCAGCCGAATGGACAGGGACAATTCACCCCTCCACTTT. Encoded protein: CASSRMDRDNSPLHF.

The chain links TRBV5-1 to TRBJ1-4; the D gene is possibly TRBD1 (5 bases). The CDR3 has 15 amino acids. Trimming shortened V by 3 bases and J by 0 bases, and 9 bases separated the two germline ends. Germline values: CDR1 SGHRS, CDR2 YFSETQ. The CDR3 loop reads CASSSQGATNEKLFF. The CDR3 coding sequence is TGCGCCAGCAGCTCTCAGGGTGCAACTAATGAAAAACTGTTTTTT. Supplemented by reference TRBV5-1 and TRBJ1-4, the full variable domain reads KAGVTQTPRYLIKTRGQQVTLSCSPISGHRSVSWYQQTPGQGLQFLFEYFSETQRNKGNFPGRFSGRQFSNSRSEMNVSTLELGDSALYLCASSSQGATNEKLFFGSGTQLSVL.

This clone appeared once. The rearrangement joins TRBV6-6 to TRBJ1-6; possibly TRBD1 for D (5 bases). Between the trimmed V and J ends, which lost 2 bases and 10 bases, there was a span of 9 bases. CDR1 and CDR2 (germline): MNHNY, SVGAGI (reference sequence). The CDR3 length is 13 residues. The CDR3 DNA follows: TGTGCCAGCAGTTACCAGGGCGAGTCACCCCTCCACTTT. Translation gives CASSYQGESPLHF.

The V call is TRBV5-1, the J call TRBJ2-7, with D perhaps TRBD2 (6 bases). The CDR3 consists of 14 residues. Germline loops: CDR1 SGHRS, CDR2 YFSETQ. V lost 6 bases and J lost 4, with 17 bases in between. For the CDR3, the DNA is TGCGCCAGCAAATACGGTGGGGGGTCTTACGAGCAGTACTTC. Amino acids: CASKYGGGSYEQYF.

V and J are TRBV27 and TRBJ1-5; D is unresolved. CDR1 and CDR2 from the germline V gene are MNHEY and SMNVEV (reference sequence). V was pared by 0 bases and J by 9 bases, with 15 bases between. The CDR3 is 15 amino acids. In DNA, the CDR3 is TGTGCCAGCAGTTTATCGGTGGAGGGATGGGCGCCCCAGCATTTT. Its translation: CASSLSVEGWAPQHF.

V gene TRBV7-6 combines with J gene TRBJ1-6; D is uncertain. The CDR3 is 13 amino acids. Germline V gene sequence: CDR1 SGHVS, CDR2 FNYEAQ. V was pared by 1 base and J by 6 bases, with 4 bases between. The chain's CDR3 is CASSLESNSPLHF. DNA of the CDR3: TGTGCCAGCAGCTTAGAGAGTAATTCACCCCTCCACTTT. The whole variable domain, filled in from reference TRBV7-6 and TRBJ1-6, reads GAGVSQSPRYKVTKRGQDVALRCDPISGHVSLYWYRQALGQGPEFLTYFNYEAQQDKSGLPNDRFSAERPEGSISTLTIQRTEQRDSAMYRCASSLESNSPLHFGNGTRLTVT.

The rearrangement joins TRBV4-2 to TRBJ1-1; 7 bases fit TRBD1. Germline loops: CDR1 LGHNA, CDR2 YNFKEQ. The CDR3 has 17 amino acids. V shed 4 bases, J shed 0 bases, and the junction held 11 bases outside the gene matches. This chain's CDR3 is CASSLWGTGEMNTEAFF. The CDR3 region has the DNA TGTGCCAGCAGCCTTTGGGGAACAGGGGAGATGAACACTGAAGCTTTCTTT.

The V and J genes are TRBV4-2 and TRBJ1-2; maybe TRBD1 (5 bases). CDR1 and CDR2 (germline): LGHNA, YNFKEQ. CDR3 length equals 14 residues. V lost 4 bases, J lost 8 bases, and 17 bases lay in between. This chain's CDR3 is CASSLGWGVWGYTF. The CDR3 coding sequence is TGTGCCAGCAGCCTAGGATGGGGGGTATGGGGCTACACCTTC.

This chain connects TRBV10-2 to TRBJ1-2; possible D gene TRBD1, 6 bases. Trimming removed 3 bases from V and 7 bases from J, with 12 bases in between. Germline-derived CDR1 and CDR2 are WSHSY and SAAADI. This CDR3 has 13 residues. CDR3 sequence: CASSENRVGGYTF. DNA of the CDR3: TGCGCCAGCAGTGAAAACAGGGTGGGTGGCTACACCTTC.

This chain joins TRBV7-6 and TRBJ2-2, with 15 bases matching TRBD2. Looked up from germline, CDR1 is SGHVS and CDR2 is FNYEAQ. CDR3 length equals 16 residues. V lost 5 bases to trimming and J lost 7 bases; unmatched junction nucleotides: 5. CDR3 residues: CASSPGLAGGHGELFF. The CDR3 coding sequence is TGTGCCAGCAGCCCCGGACTAGCGGGGGGGCACGGGGAGCTGTTTTTT.

CDR3 nucleotides: TGTGCCTGGAGTATCCCCCCAAAAGAGTCTCAAGCTTTCTTT. The encoded protein is CAWSIPPKESQAFF. The chain joins TRBV30 to TRBJ1-1; no clear D gene. V lost 2 bases, J lost 9 bases, and 19 bases lay in between. The CDR3 length is 14 residues. CDR1 and CDR2 (germline): GTSNPN, SVGIG (reference sequence).

V gene TRBV19 combines with J gene TRBJ1-1; 11 bases are a match to TRBD1. J lost 3 bases, V lost 10 bases, and 4 bases had no gene match. Per germline, CDR1 LNHDA and CDR2 SQIVND (reference sequence). This CDR3 contains 13 residues. For the CDR3, the DNA is TGTGCCACAGGACAGGGGGCGGACACTGAAGCTTTCTTT. Its translation: CATGQGADTEAFF.

This chain links TRBV19 with TRBJ1-5; D is perhaps TRBD1 (5 bases). This CDR3 is built from 14 residues. The germline CDR1 and CDR2 sequences are LNHDA and SQIVND (reference sequence). V was cut by 6 bases and J by 3 bases, with 12 bases left in between. CDR3 sequence: CASRDTQFNQPQHF. The CDR3 DNA sequence: TGTGCCAGTAGGGACACACAGTTCAATCAGCCCCAGCATTTT. The full variable domain, with the rest looked up from reference TRBV19 and TRBJ1-5, is DGGITQSPKYLFRKEGQNVTLSCEQNLNHDAMYWYRQDPGQGLRLIYYSQIVNDFQKGDIAEGYSVSREKKESFPLTVTSAQKNPTAFYLCASRDTQFNQPQHFGDGTRLSIL.

The chain uses TRBV30 and TRBJ1-5; D gene unclear. CDR1 and CDR2 from the germline V gene are GTSNPN and SVGIG (reference sequence). The CDR3 totals 15 residues. V dropped 1 base and J dropped 0 bases, with 10 bases sitting between them. The CDR3 bases are TGTGCCTGGAGTGCAGGCCAAAATAGCAATCAGCCCCAGCATTTT. Translating it yields CAWSAGQNSNQPQHF.

V is TRBV27 and J is TRBJ1-4; D uncertain. Germline CDR1 MNHEY, CDR2 SMNVEV (reference sequence). V was trimmed by 3 bases and J by 8 bases, leaving 13 bases between them. CDR3 length: 14 residues. The CDR3 loop is CASSLARPREKLFF. CDR3 DNA sequence: TGTGCCAGCAGTTTGGCCAGGCCGAGAGAAAAACTGTTTTTT. The variable domain in full, with the rest retrieved from reference TRBV27 and TRBJ1-4, is EAQVTQNPRYLITVTGKKLTVTCSQNMNHEYMSWYRQDPGLGLRQIYYSMNVEVTDKGDVPEGYKVSRKEKRNFPLILESPSPNQTSLYFCASSLARPREKLFFGSGTQLSVL.

V gene TRBV6-5 combines with J gene TRBJ1-5; 8 bases match TRBD1. Per germline, CDR1 MNHEY and CDR2 SVGAGI. The CDR3 runs 13 residues. V was pared by 6 bases and J by 5 bases, with 3 bases of the junction left unmatched. The CDR3: CASSRTGYQPQHF. CDR3 coding DNA: TGTGCCAGCAGCCGGACAGGGTATCAGCCCCAGCATTTT.

The gene calls are TRBV29-1 and TRBJ2-5; perhaps TRBD2 as D (6 bases). V was shortened by 7 bases and J by 2 bases, with 17 bases between the two germline ends. CDR1 is SQVTM, CDR2 ANQGSEA, per germline. The CDR3 spans 14 residues. This CDR3 is CSDQGSGFQETQYF. CDR3 nucleotide sequence: TGCAGCGATCAGGGTAGCGGCTTTCAAGAGACCCAGTACTTC.